This is a list of T cell receptor beta chains from one sample in a study of T cells in Graves' hyperthyroidism and ophthalmopathy. MiXCR was run by TCRdb on the multiplex PCR reads, yielding one entry per CDR3 protein. This table has over 500,000 distinct CDR3 sequences, around 16% appearing once. The specimen was blood. The receptors stem from a woman in her 30s with Graves' ophthalmopathy. CDR3s include the opening cysteine and the closing phenylalanine or tryptophan. D genes are given only for firm matches. For some rows the clone size is stated as once, few or many, or as a class when expanded; others skip it.

CASSVVTSGTVKQYF,TGTGCCAGCAGCGTAGTAACTAGCGGGACGGTCAAGCAGTACTTC,TRBD2,TRBV9,TRBJ2-7,-,15
CTSRGMETQYF,TGTACCAGCAGGGGAATGGAGACCCAGTACTTC,-,TRBV28,TRBJ2-5,-,11
CASSVRTSDTDTQYF,TGCGCCAGCAGTGTAAGGACTAGCGACACAGATACGCAGTATTTT,TRBD2,TRBV10-1,TRBJ2-3,few,15
CASSLTAGRYQPQHF,TGTGCCAGCAGCTTAACGGCGGGCCGATATCAGCCCCAGCATTTT,-,TRBV7-2,TRBJ1-5,many,15
CASSPLGRWGTDTQYF,TGCGCCAGCAGCCCCCTCGGCCGATGGGGCACAGATACGCAGTATTTT,-,TRBV5-1,TRBJ2-3,few,16
CASSPPLSNYGYTF,TGTGCCAGCTCACCACCGCTCAGTAACTATGGCTACACCTTC,-,TRBV18,TRBJ1-2,many,14
CASSYTTGRDETQYF,TGTGCCAGCAGTTACACTACAGGGCGAGACGAGACCCAGTACTTC,-,TRBV28,TRBJ2-5,many,15
CSAEPGQLTDTQYF,TGCAGTGCTGAGCCCGGACAACTCACAGATACGCAGTATTTT,-,TRBV20-1,TRBJ2-3,-,14
CSVEDHLSSGRSEYNEQFF,TGCAGCGTTGAAGATCATTTGTCTAGCGGGAGGTCTGAATACAATGAGCAGTTCTTC,TRBD2,TRBV29-1,TRBJ2-1,-,19
CASSQQGNNQPQHF,TGCGCCAGCAGCCAGCAGGGGAACAATCAGCCCCAGCATTTT,-,TRBV4-3,TRBJ1-5,many,14
CSARVGGPNLNYEQYF,TGCAGTGCTAGAGTTGGGGGACCTAACTTAAACTACGAGCAGTACTTC,-,TRBV20-1,TRBJ2-7,-,16
CASSQAEGGLYEQYF,TGCGCCAGCAGCCAAGCCGAAGGGGGCCTCTACGAGCAGTACTTC,TRBD1,TRBV4-3,TRBJ2-7,few,15
CASGSMDKETQYF,TGTGCCAGCGGATCGATGGATAAGGAGACCCAGTACTTC,-,TRBV6-1,TRBJ2-5,-,13
CSARSLAGNNEQFF,TGCAGTGCTAGGTCGCTAGCGGGGAACAATGAGCAGTTCTTC,TRBD2,TRBV20-1,TRBJ2-1,many,14
CASSRGTSDTGELFF,TGTGCCAGCAGCCGAGGGACTAGTGACACCGGGGAGCTGTTTTTT,TRBD2,TRBV5-4,TRBJ2-2,few,15
CSASPGGGDNSPLHF,TGCAGTGCTAGCCCTGGAGGAGGGGACAATTCACCCCTCCACTTT,-,TRBV20-1,TRBJ1-6,many,15
CASSYSISPGQDQETQYF,TGTGCCAGCAGTTACTCGATCAGCCCCGGACAGGACCAAGAGACCCAGTACTTC,TRBD1,TRBV6-5,TRBJ2-5,few,18
CSARTIDTDTQYF,TGCAGTGCTAGGACGATCGACACAGATACGCAGTATTTT,-,TRBV20-1,TRBJ2-3,many,13
CASSSFLNYGYTF,TGCGCCAGCAGCTCCTTCTTAAACTATGGCTACACCTTC,-,TRBV5-1,TRBJ1-2,many,13
CSAREPRETQYF,TGCAGTGCTAGAGAACCCCGGGAGACCCAGTACTTC,-,TRBV20-1,TRBJ2-5,many,12
CSAPDRDSNQPQHF,TGCAGTGCACCGGACAGGGATAGCAATCAGCCCCAGCATTTT,TRBD1,TRBV20-1,TRBJ1-5,once,14
CATERVFQETQYF,TGTGCCACCGAACGAGTGTTCCAAGAGACCCAGTACTTC,-,TRBV28,TRBJ2-5,-,13
CASSTGQINEQFF,TGTGCCAGCAGTACGGGACAGATCAATGAGCAGTTCTTC,TRBD1,TRBV6-1,TRBJ2-1,many,13
CASSLTAALYQETQYF,TGTGCCAGCAGCCTGACGGCGGCCCTGTACCAAGAGACCCAGTACTTC,-,TRBV14,TRBJ2-5,many,16
CASRTDRGRQETQYF,TGTGCCAGCAGAACGGACAGGGGGCGGCAAGAGACCCAGTACTTC,TRBD1,TRBV28,TRBJ2-5,few,15
CASTEIPGLAGAYEQYF,TGTGCCAGCACTGAGATTCCGGGACTAGCGGGAGCCTACGAGCAGTACTTC,TRBD2,TRBV2,TRBJ2-7,many,17
CSARIRQGAYEQFF,TGCAGTGCTAGAATCCGGCAGGGGGCCTACGAGCAGTTCTTC,TRBD1,TRBV20-1,TRBJ2-1,-,14
CSVEDLGLPTDTQYF,TGCAGCGTTGAAGATTTAGGGCTCCCCACAGATACGCAGTATTTT,-,TRBV29-1,TRBJ2-3,-,15
CASSIGPIRGRRAKNIQYF,TGTGCCAGTAGTATTGGCCCCATCAGGGGACGAAGGGCCAAAAACATTCAGTACTTC,-,TRBV19,TRBJ2-4,few,19
CSAREALAGTDTQYF,TGCAGTGCTAGAGAGGCACTAGCGGGCACAGATACGCAGTATTTT,TRBD2,TRBV20-1,TRBJ2-3,-,15
CASSGQGANNEQFF,TGTGCCAGCTCAGGACAGGGGGCAAACAATGAGCAGTTCTTC,TRBD1,TRBV18,TRBJ2-1,many,14
CASSGTGESDTQYF,TGTGCCAGCAGCGGTACAGGGGAGTCAGATACGCAGTATTTT,TRBD1,TRBV5-6,TRBJ2-3,many,14
CASSVGGAKNIQYF,TGTGCCAGCAGCGTAGGAGGTGCCAAAAACATTCAGTACTTC,-,TRBV9,TRBJ2-4,few,14
CASSSSLVLAYEQYF,TGTGCCAGCAGTTCCTCACTCGTACTCGCCTACGAGCAGTACTTC,-,TRBV6-1,TRBJ2-7,-,15
CATSRDGGLATDTQYF,TGTGCCACCAGCAGAGATGGGGGACTAGCAACAGATACGCAGTATTTT,TRBD2,TRBV15,TRBJ2-3,many,16
CAISDFGTQYF,TGTGCCATCAGTGATTTCGGGACCCAGTACTTC,-,TRBV10-3,TRBJ2-5,-,11
CASSVGAIVQETQYF,TGTGCCAGCAGCGTAGGAGCTATAGTACAAGAGACCCAGTACTTC,-,TRBV7-2,TRBJ2-5,-,15
CASSKGGLSSYNEQFF,TGTGCCAGCAGCAAGGGAGGACTCAGCTCCTACAATGAGCAGTTCTTC,-,TRBV7-9,TRBJ2-1,few,16
CASSQAGYGYTF,TGTGCCAGCAGCCAGGCAGGATATGGCTACACCTTC,-,TRBV3-1,TRBJ1-2,many,12
CAWSVWPVSYEQYF,TGTGCCTGGAGTGTATGGCCAGTCTCCTACGAGCAGTACTTC,-,TRBV30,TRBJ2-7,many,14
CAWSGGTSGSETQYF,TGTGCCTGGAGTGGGGGGACTAGCGGGAGTGAGACCCAGTACTTC,TRBD2,TRBV30,TRBJ2-5,many,15
CASMGKSYTDTQYF,TGTGCCAGCATGGGCAAATCATACACAGATACGCAGTATTTT,-,TRBV12-3/TRBV12-4,TRBJ2-3,many,14
CASSPLRSPYEQYF,TGTGCCAGCAGCCCATTACGTAGTCCCTACGAGCAGTACTTC,-,TRBV6-1,TRBJ2-7,few,14
CASSPRGGLAEQYF,TGTGCCAGCAGTCCCCGGGGAGGGCTCGCCGAGCAGTACTTC,TRBD2,TRBV7-2,TRBJ2-7,few,14
CASSLEGHITDTQYF,TGTGCCAGCAGCTTAGAGGGACATATTACAGATACGCAGTATTTT,-,TRBV11-2,TRBJ2-3,few,15